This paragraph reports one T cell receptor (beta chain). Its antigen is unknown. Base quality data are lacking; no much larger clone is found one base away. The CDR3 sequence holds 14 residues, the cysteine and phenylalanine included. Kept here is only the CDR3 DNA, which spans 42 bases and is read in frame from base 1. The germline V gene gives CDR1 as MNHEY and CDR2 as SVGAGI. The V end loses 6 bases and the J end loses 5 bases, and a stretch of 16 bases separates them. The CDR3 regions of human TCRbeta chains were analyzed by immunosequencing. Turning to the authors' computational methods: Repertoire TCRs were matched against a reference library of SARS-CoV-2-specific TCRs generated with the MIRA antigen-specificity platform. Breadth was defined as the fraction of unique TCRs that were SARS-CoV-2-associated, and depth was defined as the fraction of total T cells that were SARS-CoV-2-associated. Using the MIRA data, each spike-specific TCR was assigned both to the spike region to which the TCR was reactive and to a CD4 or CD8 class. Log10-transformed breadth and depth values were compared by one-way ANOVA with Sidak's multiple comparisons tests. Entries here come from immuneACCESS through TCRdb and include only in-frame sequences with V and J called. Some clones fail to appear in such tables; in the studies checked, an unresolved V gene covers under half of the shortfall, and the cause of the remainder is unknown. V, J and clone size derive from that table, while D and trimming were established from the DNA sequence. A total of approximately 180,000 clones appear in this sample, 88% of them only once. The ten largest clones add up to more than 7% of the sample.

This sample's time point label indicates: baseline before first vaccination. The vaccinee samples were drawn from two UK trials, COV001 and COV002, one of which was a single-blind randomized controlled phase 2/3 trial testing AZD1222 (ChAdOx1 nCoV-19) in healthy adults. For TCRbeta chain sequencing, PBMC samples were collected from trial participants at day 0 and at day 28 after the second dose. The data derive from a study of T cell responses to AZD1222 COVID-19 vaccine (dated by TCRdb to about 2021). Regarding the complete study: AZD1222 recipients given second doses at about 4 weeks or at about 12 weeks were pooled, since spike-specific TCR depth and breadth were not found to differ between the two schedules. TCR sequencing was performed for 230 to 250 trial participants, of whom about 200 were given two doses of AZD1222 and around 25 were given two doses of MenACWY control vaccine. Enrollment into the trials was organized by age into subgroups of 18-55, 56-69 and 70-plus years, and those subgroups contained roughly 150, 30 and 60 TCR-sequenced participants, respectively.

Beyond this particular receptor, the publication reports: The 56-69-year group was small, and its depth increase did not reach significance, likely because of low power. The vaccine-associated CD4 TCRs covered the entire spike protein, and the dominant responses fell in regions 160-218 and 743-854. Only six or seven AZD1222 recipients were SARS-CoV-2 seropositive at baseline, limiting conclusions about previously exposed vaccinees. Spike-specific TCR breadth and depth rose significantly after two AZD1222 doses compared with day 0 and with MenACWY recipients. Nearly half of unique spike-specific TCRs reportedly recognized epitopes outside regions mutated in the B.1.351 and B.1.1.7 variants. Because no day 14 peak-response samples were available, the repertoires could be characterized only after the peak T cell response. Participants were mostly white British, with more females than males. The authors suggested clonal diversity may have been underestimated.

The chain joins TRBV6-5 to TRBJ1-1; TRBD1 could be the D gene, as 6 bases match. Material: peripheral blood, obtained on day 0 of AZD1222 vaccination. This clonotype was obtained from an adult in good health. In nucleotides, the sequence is TGTGCCAGCAGCCGAATGACAGGAAGGACTGAAGCTTTCTTT. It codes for CASSRMTGRTEAFF.